This TCR beta chain was recorded in a study of CD8+CD57+ T cells in acquired aplastic anemia. For CDR3 and TCR beta VDJ profiling, genomic DNA was the template used. Each CDR3 protein is one row after TCRdb ran MiXCR on the reads. The table has about 40,000 distinct CDR3 sequences, roughly 63% seen once. Patients picked for sequencing had shown CD8+CD57+ cell expansion detected by flow cytometry. Each patient carried a diagnosis of severe acquired aplastic anemia. Germline CDR1 is DFQATT and CDR2 is SNEGSKA (reference sequence). CDR3 size: 15 residues. The sequence derives from a human donor with aplastic anemia. The sample comprised sorted CD4+, CD8+, or CD8+CD57+ T cells (not recorded which) from PBMCs. The chain joins TRBV20-1 to TRBJ1-6, with 10 bases matching TRBD1. The CDR3: CSPTEDRGPNSPLHF. The CDR3 DNA reads as TGCAGCCCCACCGAAGACAGGGGGCCTAATTCACCCCTCCACTTT.